This T cell receptor (beta chain) came from a study of identical twins. With V trimmed by 4 bases and J by 4 bases, 8 bases remained unmatched. The germline gives CDR1 SGHNT, CDR2 YENEEA. The CDR3 contains 16 residues. TCRdb reanalysed the 5' RACE reads using MiXCR and keeps one entry per CDR3 protein. The repertoire consists of 240,000 or so distinct CDR3 sequences, with approximately 11% occurring once and the leading ten covering around 4%. Another study also made use of these data, one on yellow fever vaccine responses in identical twins.

The chain links TRBV11-3 to TRBJ2-2; 8 bases map to TRBD1. Sequencing was performed on memory (CD45RO+) T cells sorted from blood. This TCR was sampled from a woman aged 18-29 years in good health. The CDR3, as DNA: TGTGCCAGCAGCTCAGGGGGCAATTTCGTCACCGGGGAGCTGTTTTTT. Amino acids: CASSSGGNFVTGELFF.